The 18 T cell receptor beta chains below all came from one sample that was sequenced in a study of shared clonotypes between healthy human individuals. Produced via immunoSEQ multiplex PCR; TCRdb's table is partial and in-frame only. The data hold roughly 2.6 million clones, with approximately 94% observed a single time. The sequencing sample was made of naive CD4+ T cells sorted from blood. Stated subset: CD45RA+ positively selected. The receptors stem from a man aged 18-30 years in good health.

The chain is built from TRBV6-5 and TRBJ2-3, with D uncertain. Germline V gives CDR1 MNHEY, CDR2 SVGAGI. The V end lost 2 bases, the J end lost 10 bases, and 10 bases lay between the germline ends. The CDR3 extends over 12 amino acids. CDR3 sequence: CASSYVVGPQYF. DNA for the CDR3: TGTGCCAGCAGTTACGTGGTTGGACCGCAGTATTTT.

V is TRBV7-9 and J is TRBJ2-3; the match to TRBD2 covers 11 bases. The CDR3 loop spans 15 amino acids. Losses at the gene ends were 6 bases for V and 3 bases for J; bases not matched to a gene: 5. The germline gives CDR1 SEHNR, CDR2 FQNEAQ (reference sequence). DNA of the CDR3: TGTGCCAGCAGTCCTAGCGGGGGGAGAACAGATACGCAGTATTTT. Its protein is CASSPSGGRTDTQYF. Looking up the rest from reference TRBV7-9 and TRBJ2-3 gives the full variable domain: DTGVSQNPRHKITKRGQNVTFRCDPISEHNRLYWYRQTLGQGPEFLTYFQNEAQLEKSRLLSDRFSAERPKGSFSTLEIQRTEQGDSAMYLCASSPSGGRTDTQYFGPGTRLTVL.

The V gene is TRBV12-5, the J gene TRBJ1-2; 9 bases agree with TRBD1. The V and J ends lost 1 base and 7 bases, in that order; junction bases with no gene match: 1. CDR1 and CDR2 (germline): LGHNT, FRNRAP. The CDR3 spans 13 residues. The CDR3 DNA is TGTGCTAGTGGTTTGGGGGACAGGGTTGGCTACACCTTC. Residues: CASGLGDRVGYTF.

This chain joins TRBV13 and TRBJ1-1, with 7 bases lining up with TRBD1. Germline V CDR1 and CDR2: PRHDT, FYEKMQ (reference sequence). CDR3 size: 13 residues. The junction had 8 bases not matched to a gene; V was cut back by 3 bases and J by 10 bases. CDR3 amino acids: CASSFRTGTGAFF. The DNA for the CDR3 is TGTGCCAGCAGCTTCCGGACAGGAACGGGAGCTTTCTTT.

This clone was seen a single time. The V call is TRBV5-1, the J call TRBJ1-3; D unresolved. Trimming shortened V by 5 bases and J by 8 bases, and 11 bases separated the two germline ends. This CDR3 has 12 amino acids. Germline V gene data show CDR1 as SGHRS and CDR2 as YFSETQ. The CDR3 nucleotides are TGCGCCAGCAGTTCGGCCGGGGACACCATATATTTT. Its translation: CASSSAGDTIYF.

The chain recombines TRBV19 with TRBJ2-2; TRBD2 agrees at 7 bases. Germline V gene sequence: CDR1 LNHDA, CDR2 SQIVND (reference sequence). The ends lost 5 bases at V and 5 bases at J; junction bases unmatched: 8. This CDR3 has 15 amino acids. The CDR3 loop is CASSPAGKRTGELFF. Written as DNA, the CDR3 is TGTGCCAGTAGTCCAGCGGGGAAGAGGACCGGGGAGCTGTTTTTT.

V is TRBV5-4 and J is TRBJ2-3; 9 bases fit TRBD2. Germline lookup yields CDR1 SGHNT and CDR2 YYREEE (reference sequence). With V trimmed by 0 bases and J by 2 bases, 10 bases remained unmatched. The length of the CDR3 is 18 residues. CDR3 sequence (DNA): TGTGCCAGCAGCTTGGCCGGAGCTAGCGGGGCCAACACAGATACGCAGTATTTT. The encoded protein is CASSLAGASGANTDTQYF.

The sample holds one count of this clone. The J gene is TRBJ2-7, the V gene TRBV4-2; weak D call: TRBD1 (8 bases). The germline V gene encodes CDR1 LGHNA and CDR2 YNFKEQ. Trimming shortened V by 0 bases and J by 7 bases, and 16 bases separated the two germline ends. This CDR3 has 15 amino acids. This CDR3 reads CASSQEYRGEGEQYF. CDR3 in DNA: TGTGCCAGCAGCCAAGAGTACAGGGGGGAGGGTGAGCAGTACTTC.

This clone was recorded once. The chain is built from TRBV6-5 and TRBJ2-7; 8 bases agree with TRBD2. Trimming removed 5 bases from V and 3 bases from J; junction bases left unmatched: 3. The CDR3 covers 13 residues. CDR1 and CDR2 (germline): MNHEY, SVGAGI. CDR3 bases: TGTGCCAGCAGTCTCGGGGGGGGCTACGAGCAGTACTTC. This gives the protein CASSLGGGYEQYF.

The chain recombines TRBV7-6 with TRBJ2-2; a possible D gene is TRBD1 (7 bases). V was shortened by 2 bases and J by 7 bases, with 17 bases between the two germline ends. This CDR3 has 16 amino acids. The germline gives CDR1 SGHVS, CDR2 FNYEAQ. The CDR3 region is CASSLPDRTIGGELFF. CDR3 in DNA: TGTGCCAGCAGCTTACCGGACAGGACTATTGGCGGGGAGCTGTTTTTT.

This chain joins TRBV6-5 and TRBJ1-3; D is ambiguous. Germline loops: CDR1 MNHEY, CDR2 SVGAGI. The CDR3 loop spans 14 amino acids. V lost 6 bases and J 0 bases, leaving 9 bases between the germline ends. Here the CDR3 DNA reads TGTGCCAGCAGGGCCGGAAACTCTGGAAACACCATATATTTT. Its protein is CASRAGNSGNTIYF.

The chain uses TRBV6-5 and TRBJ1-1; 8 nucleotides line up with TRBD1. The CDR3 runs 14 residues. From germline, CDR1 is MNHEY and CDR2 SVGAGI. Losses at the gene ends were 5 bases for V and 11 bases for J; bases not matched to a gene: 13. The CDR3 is CASSALGQGARAFF. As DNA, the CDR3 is TGTGCCAGCAGTGCGCTAGGACAGGGAGCTCGGGCTTTCTTT.

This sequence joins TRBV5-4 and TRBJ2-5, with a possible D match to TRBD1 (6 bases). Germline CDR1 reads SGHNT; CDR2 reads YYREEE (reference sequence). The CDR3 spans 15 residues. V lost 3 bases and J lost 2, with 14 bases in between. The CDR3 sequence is CASSSSRGGQETQYF. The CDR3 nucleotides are TGTGCCAGCAGCTCCTCCAGGGGTGGGCAAGAGACCCAGTACTTC.

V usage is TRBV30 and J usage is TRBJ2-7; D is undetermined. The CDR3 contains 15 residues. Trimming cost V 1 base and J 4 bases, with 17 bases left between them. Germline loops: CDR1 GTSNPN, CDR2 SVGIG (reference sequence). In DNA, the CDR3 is TGTGCCTGGAGTGGTAAGGGCAGGCTTCAGTACGAGCAGTACTTC. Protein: CAWSGKGRLQYEQYF.

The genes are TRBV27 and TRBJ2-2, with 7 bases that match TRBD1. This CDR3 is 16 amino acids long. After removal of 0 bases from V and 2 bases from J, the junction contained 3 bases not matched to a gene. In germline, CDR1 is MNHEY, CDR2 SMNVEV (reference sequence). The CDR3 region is CASSLSGQLNTGELFF. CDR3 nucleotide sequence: TGTGCCAGCAGTTTATCGGGACAGCTTAACACCGGGGAGCTGTTTTTT.

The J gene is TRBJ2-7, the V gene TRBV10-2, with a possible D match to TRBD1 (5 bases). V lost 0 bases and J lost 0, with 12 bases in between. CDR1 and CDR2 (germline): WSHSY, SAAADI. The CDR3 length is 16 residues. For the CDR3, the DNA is TGCGCCAGCAGTGAGTCTTGGACCAGGGTCTCCTACGAGCAGTACTTC. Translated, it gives CASSESWTRVSYEQYF.

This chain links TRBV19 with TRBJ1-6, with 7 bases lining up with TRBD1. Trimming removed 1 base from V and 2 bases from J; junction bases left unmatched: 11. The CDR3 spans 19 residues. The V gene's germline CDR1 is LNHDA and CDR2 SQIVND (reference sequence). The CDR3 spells CASSIAPRRGRAYNSPLHF. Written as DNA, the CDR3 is TGTGCCAGTAGTATAGCACCACGAAGGGGGCGAGCCTATAATTCACCCCTCCACTTT.

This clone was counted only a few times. CDR3 in amino acids: CSARTGGNSPLHF. The CDR3 coding sequence is TGCAGCGCCAGGACAGGGGGGAATTCACCCCTCCACTTT. The genes are TRBV29-1 and TRBJ1-6, with TRBD1 identical over 10 bases. Germline V gene data show CDR1 as SQVTM and CDR2 as ANQGSEA. J was trimmed by 7 bases and V by 7 bases; bases with no gene match: 4. The CDR3 has 13 amino acids.